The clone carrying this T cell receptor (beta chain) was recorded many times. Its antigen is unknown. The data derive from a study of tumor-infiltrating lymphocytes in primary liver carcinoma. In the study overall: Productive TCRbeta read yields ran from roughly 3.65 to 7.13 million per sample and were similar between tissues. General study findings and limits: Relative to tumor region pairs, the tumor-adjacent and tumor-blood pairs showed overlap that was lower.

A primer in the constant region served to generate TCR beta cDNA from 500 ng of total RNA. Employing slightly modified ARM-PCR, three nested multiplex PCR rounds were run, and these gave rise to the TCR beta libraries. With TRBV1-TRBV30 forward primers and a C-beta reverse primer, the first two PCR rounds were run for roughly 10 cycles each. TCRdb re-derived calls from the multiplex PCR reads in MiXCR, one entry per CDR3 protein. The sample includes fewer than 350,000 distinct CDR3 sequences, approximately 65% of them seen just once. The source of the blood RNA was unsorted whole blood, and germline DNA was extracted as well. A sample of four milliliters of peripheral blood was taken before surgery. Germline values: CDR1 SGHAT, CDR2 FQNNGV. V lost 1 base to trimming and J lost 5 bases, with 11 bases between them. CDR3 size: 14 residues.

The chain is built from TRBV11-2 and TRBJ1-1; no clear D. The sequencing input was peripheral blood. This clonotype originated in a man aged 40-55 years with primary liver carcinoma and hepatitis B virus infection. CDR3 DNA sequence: TGTGCCAGCAGCTTAGCACAGCTAGTAACTGAAGCTTTCTTT. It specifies CASSLAQLVTEAFF.